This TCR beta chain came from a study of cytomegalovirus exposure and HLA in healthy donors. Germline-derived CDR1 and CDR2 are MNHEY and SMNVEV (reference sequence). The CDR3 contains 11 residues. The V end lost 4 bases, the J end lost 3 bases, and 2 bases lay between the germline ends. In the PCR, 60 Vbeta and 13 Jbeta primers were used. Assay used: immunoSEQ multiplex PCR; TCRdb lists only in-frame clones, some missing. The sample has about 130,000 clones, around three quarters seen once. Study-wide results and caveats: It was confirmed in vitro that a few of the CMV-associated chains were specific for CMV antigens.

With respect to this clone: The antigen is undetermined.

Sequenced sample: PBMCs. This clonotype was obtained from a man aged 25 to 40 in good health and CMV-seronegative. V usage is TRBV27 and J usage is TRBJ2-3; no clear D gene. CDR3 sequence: CASSSTDTQYF. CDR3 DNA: TGTGCCAGCAGTTCGACAGATACGCAGTATTTT.